This T cell receptor (beta chain) was identified in a study of CD8 T cells in ankylosing spondylitis. Regarding the study as a whole: Enrichment of disease-linked clones was reportedly significant in matched ankylosing spondylitis synovial fluid. Disease-linked clones, CD8+, were relatively rare in peripheral blood. Characteristic, it appeared, of ankylosing spondylitis blood was a TCR beta motif of about eight highly homologous variants.

The CDR3 covers 15 residues. Germline V gene data show CDR1 as KGHSH and CDR2 as LQKENI. With 6 bases clipped from V and 3 bases from J, the junction kept 8 bases outside the gene matches. Quantitative molecular-barcoded 5'-RACE generated the TCR beta libraries. TCRdb processed the 5' RACE reads anew with MiXCR; each CDR3 protein has one entry. This table holds 240,000 or so distinct CDR3 sequences, about 10% found once. This clonotype showed up just a few times. The antigen is unknown. The chain has TRBV18 and TRBJ1-1; 9 bases are a match to TRBD1. This clonotype was sampled from a male donor with ankylosing spondylitis or in good health (not recorded which). The material sequenced was blood, either unsorted or a sorted T cell fraction (not recorded which). CDR3 protein: CASSFTGQGDTEAFF. The CDR3 DNA follows: TGTGCCAGCTCCTTTACGGGACAGGGCGACACTGAAGCTTTCTTT.